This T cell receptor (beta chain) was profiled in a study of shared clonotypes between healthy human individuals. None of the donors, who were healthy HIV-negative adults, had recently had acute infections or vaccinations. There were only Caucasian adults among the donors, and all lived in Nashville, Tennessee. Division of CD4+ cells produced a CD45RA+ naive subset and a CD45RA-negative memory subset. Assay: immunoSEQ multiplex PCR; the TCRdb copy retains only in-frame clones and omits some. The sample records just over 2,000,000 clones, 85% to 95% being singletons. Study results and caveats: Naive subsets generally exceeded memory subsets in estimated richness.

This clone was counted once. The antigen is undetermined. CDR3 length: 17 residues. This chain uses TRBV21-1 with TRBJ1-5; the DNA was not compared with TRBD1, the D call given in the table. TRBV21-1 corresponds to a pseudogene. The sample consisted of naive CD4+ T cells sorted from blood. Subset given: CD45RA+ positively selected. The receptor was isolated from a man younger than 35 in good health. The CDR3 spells CASRPVQVRVRNQPQHF. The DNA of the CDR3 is TGTGCCAGCAGGCCCGTTCAGGTCAGGGTGAGGAATCAGCCCCAGCATTTT.